This TCR beta chain was observed in a study of blood T cell repertoires in COVID-19. Sequenced by immunoSEQ multiplex PCR; TCRdb stores in-frame clones only, minus some. The sample lists over 65,000 clones; 81% were seen once. Germline V gene data show CDR1 as SGHTA and CDR2 as FQGNSA. The CDR3 totals 16 residues. The J segment lost 5 bases and the V segment lost 1 base, leaving 8 bases of the junction unmatched. Sequences were obtained from peripheral blood. The rearrangement joins TRBV7-2 to TRBJ2-5; TRBD2 matches at 9 bases. The origin of this receptor is a man older than 75 with acute or convalescent COVID-19. The CDR3, as DNA: TGTGCCAGCAGCTTAGTCGCGGGAGGGCCTGGGGAGACCCAGTACTTC. Protein: CASSLVAGGPGETQYF.